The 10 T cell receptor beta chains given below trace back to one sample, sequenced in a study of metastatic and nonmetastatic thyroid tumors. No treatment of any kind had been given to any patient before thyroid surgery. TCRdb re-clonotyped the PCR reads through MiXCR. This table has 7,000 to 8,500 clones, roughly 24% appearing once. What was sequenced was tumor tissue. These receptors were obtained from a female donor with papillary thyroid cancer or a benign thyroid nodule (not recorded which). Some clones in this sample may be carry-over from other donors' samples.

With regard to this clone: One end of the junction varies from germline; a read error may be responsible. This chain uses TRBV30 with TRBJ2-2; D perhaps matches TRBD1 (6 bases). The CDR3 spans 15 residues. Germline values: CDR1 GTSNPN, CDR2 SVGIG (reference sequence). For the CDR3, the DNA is TGTTCCTGGAGTCGGGCAGGGGCTGGGGGTGGGGAGCTGTTTTTT. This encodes CSWSRAGAGGGELFF.

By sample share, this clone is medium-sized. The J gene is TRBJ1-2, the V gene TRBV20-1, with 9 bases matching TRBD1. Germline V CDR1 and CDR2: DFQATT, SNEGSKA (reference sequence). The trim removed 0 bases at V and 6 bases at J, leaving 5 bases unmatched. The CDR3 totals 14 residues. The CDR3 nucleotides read TGCAGTGCTAGAGATTACAGGGGGCGCGATGGCTACACCTTC. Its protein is CSARDYRGRDGYTF.

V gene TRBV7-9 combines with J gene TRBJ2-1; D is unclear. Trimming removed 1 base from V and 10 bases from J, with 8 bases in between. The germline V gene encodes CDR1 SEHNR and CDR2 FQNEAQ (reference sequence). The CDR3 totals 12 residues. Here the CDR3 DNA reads TGTGCCAGCAGCTTAGAAAGGGTCGAGCAGTTCTTC. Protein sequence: CASSLERVEQFF.

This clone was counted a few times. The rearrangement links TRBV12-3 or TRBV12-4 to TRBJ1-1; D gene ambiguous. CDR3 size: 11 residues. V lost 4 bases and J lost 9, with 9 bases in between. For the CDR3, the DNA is TGTGCCAGCAGTTCACAGAGAAAAGCTTTCTTT. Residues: CASSSQRKAFF.

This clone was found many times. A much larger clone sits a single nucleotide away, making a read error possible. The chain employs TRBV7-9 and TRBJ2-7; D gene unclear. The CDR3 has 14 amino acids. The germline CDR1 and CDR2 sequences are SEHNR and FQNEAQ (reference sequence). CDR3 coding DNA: TGTGCCAGCAGCCAAGGGTATGTTACCTACGAGCAGCACTTC. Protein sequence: CASSQGYVTYEQHF.

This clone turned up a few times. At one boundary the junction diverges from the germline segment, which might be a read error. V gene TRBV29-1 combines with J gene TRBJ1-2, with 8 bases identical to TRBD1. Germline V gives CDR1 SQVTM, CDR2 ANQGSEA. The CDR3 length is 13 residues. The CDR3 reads CRAQGAPNYGYTF. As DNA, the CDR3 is TGCAGAGCGCAGGGGGCCCCTAACTATGGATACACCTTC.

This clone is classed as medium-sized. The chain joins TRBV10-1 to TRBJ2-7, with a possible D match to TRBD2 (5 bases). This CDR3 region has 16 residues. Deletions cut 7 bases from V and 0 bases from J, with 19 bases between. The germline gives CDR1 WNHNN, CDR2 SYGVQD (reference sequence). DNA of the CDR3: TGCGCCAGCAATGCTTCGGGGAATCCATTCTCCTACGAGCAGTACTTC. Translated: CASNASGNPFSYEQYF.

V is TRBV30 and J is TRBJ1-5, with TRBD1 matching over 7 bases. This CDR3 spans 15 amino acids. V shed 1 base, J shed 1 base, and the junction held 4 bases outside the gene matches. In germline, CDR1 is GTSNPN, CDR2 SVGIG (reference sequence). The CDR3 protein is CAWSEQGTSNQPQHF. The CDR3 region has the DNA TGTGCCTGGAGTGAACAGGGGACGAGCAATCAGCCCCAGCATTTT. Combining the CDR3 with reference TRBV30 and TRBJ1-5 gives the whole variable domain SQTIHQWPATLVQPVGSPLSLECTVEGTSNPNLYWYRQAAGRGLQLLFYSVGIGQISSEVPQNLSASRPQDRQFILSSKKLLLSDSGFYLCAWSEQGTSNQPQHFGDGTRLSIL.

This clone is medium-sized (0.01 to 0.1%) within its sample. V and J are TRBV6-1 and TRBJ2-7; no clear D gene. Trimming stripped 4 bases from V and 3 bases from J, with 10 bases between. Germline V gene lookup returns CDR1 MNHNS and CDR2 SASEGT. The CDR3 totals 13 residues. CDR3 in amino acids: CASSAYRNYEQYF. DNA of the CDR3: TGTGCCAGCAGTGCGTACAGAAACTACGAGCAGTACTTC.

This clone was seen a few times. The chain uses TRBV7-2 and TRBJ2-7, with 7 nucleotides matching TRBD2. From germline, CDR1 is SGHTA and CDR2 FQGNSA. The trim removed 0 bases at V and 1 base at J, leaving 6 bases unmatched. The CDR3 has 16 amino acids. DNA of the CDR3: TGTGCCAGCAGCTTAGCGGCTAGCGGAGGGTCCTACGAGCAGTACTTC. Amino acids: CASSLAASGGSYEQYF.